Given below is one TCR beta chain in context. Its antigen is still unknown. Given a much more abundant clone one base away, this may be a read error. This specimen belongs to a study of blood T cells in healthy people across ages. Study results and caveats: Long-lived and aged donors differed, with more naive CD4+ cells and higher diversity in the long-lived. Researchers said unsorted PBMCs prevented a conclusive naive versus antigen-experienced comparison. Older age coincided with a roughly linear decline in TCR beta diversity per million T cells.

A J-beta primer mix and a sample-barcoded 5' primer were used in a second PCR of roughly 6 to 12 cycles. TCRdb re-analysed the 5' RACE reads in MiXCR, keeping a single row per CDR3 protein. This sample yields hundreds of thousands of distinct CDR3 sequences, of which around 31% are seen a single time; more than 15% belongs to the top ten. PBMCs numbering at least 7 million were isolated per sample. Sequencing was performed on blood. The receptor's source is a woman over 75 in good health.

For the CDR3, the DNA is TGTGCCAGCAGTTCCTCCTCGGGCAGGGGCAATGAGCAGTACTTC. Translated, it gives CASSSSSGRGNEQYF. The chain combines TRBV28 with TRBJ2-5; D possibly corresponds to TRBD1 (6 bases). Trimming removed 4 bases from V and 11 bases from J, with 23 bases in between. Germline loops: CDR1 MDHEN, CDR2 SYDVKM. The length of the CDR3 is 15 residues.